Listed here are 15 T cell receptor beta chains from one sample, sequenced in a study of a mutant IDH1 vaccine in newly diagnosed glioma. Antigens for these TCRs are unknown. The repertoire was sequenced with immunoSEQ multiplex PCR; TCRdb's copy has only in-frame clones and lacks some. The sample has 50,000 to 65,000 clones, less than 90% seen once; the top ten hold around 1.7%. Time point noted: week 35, safety follow-up. Alongside topical imiquimod, each dose of vaccine comprised 300 ug of mutant IDH1 20-mer peptide. The source material was PBMCs, sampled from a glioma patient whose treatment included an IDH1 peptide vaccine. The receptors were sampled from a middle-aged man with glioma.

The V call is TRBV19, the J call TRBJ2-5; TRBD2 aligns across 12 bases. CDR3 length: 14 residues. CDR1 is LNHDA and CDR2 is SQIVND in the germline V gene (reference sequence). The V segment lost 8 bases and the J segment 4 bases; nucleotides outside the gene matches: 5. The CDR3 coding sequence is TGTGCCAGTTCTAGCGGGAGGGCGGGAGAGACCCAGTACTTC. It yields the protein CASSSGRAGETQYF.

CDR3 in DNA: TGTGCCAGCAGCTGGTCTTCGGGACTAGCGGGACCCGTCCTCGGAACCCAGTACTTC. Its translation: CASSWSSGLAGPVLGTQYF. This chain uses TRBV21-1 with TRBJ2-5; the table's TRBD2 call for D was not verified on the DNA. TRBV21-1 represents a pseudogene. The CDR3 is 19 residues long.

The rearrangement links TRBV11-2 to TRBJ1-4, with D perhaps TRBD1 (6 bases). Trimming removed 0 bases from V and 15 bases from J, with 14 bases in between. This CDR3 contains 13 residues. Germline CDR1 reads SGHAT; CDR2 reads FQNNGV. CDR3 region: CASSLDPRGQVFF. In DNA, the CDR3 is TGTGCCAGCAGCTTAGATCCTCGGGGACAAGTGTTTTTT.

This clone was observed a few times. The gene calls are TRBV5-1 and TRBJ1-1; the D gene is possibly TRBD1 (6 bases). This CDR3 has 14 residues. Trimming took off 5 bases at V and 3 bases at J, with 14 bases between the two ends. Looked up from germline, CDR1 is SGHRS and CDR2 is YFSETQ. CDR3 in DNA: TGCGCCAGCAGGGAGGGGGACGGGTACACTGAAGCTTTCTTT. Translated: CASREGDGYTEAFF.

This clone turned up a few times. This chain connects TRBV9 to TRBJ2-1; D perhaps matches TRBD2 (5 bases). The CDR3 consists of 11 residues. The germline V and J ends were trimmed by 7 bases and 8 bases, with 10 bases remaining between them. Germline V gene data show CDR1 as SGDLS and CDR2 as YYNGEE. The CDR3 spells CASGSGYEQFF. CDR3 nucleotides: TGTGCCAGCGGATCGGGGTATGAGCAGTTCTTC.

This clone was seen only a few times. The V call is TRBV10-3, the J call TRBJ2-7, with 10 bases fitting TRBD1. V was pared by 4 bases and J by 7 bases, with 7 bases of the junction left unmatched. CDR1 is ENHRY, CDR2 SYGVKD, per germline. The CDR3 sequence is 14 residues long. The CDR3 protein is CAISVLGQGYEQYF. CDR3 DNA sequence: TGTGCCATCAGTGTCTTGGGACAGGGGTATGAGCAGTACTTC.

The chain employs TRBV9 and TRBJ2-5; D is unresolved. CDR1 is SGDLS, CDR2 YYNGEE, per germline. V was shortened by 0 bases and J by 5 bases, with 11 bases between the two germline ends. The CDR3 runs 14 residues. CDR3 sequence: CASSVATGWETQYF. In nucleotides, the CDR3 is TGTGCCAGCAGCGTAGCTACGGGTTGGGAGACCCAGTACTTC.

The CDR3 here is CASSYSTGAVPFF. The CDR3 bases are TGTGCCAGCAGTTACTCGACGGGGGCTGTACCGTTCTTC. The chain combines TRBV6-5 with TRBJ2-1, with D perhaps being TRBD1 or TRBD2 (6 bases each). This CDR3 spans 13 amino acids. Between the trimmed V and J ends, which lost 0 bases and 15 bases, there was a span of 15 bases. The germline V gene encodes CDR1 MNHEY and CDR2 SVGAGI.

The CDR3 sequence: CASSLGQGLLYEQYF. The CDR3 DNA is TGTGCCAGCAGCTTAGGACAGGGCCTACTTTACGAGCAGTACTTC. V usage is TRBV7-9 and J usage is TRBJ2-7; 7 bases map to TRBD1. Germline CDR1 reads SEHNR; CDR2 reads FQNEAQ (reference sequence). V lost 1 base, J lost 4 bases, and 7 bases stayed unmatched. CDR3 length: 15 residues.

This clone appeared once. The V gene is TRBV5-4, the J gene TRBJ2-5, with D possibly being TRBD2 (5 bases). Germline V gives CDR1 SGHNT, CDR2 YYREEE (reference sequence). This CDR3 comprises 16 residues. Trimming took 3 bases from V and 1 from J, leaving 16 bases between them. The CDR3 loop is CASSSLGSGSQETQYF. The CDR3 DNA follows: TGTGCCAGCAGCTCACTGGGGAGTGGATCCCAAGAGACCCAGTACTTC.

Remarks on this clone: The sample carries other DNA sequences with the same CDR3. The chain is built from TRBV5-4 and TRBJ1-2, with 8 bases matching TRBD1. Looked up from germline, CDR1 is SGHNT and CDR2 is YYREEE (reference sequence). CDR3 length equals 13 residues. J gave up 5 bases and V 5 bases, and 5 bases lay outside the gene matches. This CDR3 is CASSFTGGYGYTF. The CDR3 DNA reads as TGTGCCAGCAGTTTTACAGGGGGTTATGGCTACACCTTC.

The chain couples TRBV5-1 to TRBJ2-1; no reliable D call. The CDR3 totals 13 residues. Germline values: CDR1 SGHRS, CDR2 YFSETQ. Trimming took 0 bases from V and 6 from J, leaving 7 bases between them. Written as DNA, the CDR3 is TGCGCCAGCAGCTTGGTGGCGTCCAATGAGCAGTTCTTC. Translated: CASSLVASNEQFF.

The chain combines TRBV9 with TRBJ1-1, with TRBD1 as a possible D gene (5 bases). The V gene's germline CDR1 is SGDLS and CDR2 YYNGEE. This CDR3 region has 13 residues. Trimming stripped 4 bases from V and 4 bases from J, with 11 bases between. The CDR3 loop reads CASSPTVLTEAFF. The CDR3 DNA sequence: TGTGCCAGCAGCCCGACAGTTCTCACTGAAGCTTTCTTT.

This clone was detected once. The chain couples TRBV12-5 to TRBJ1-3; D is undetermined. The germline V and J ends were trimmed by 0 bases and 3 bases, with 6 bases remaining between them. The germline V gene has CDR1 LGHNT and CDR2 FRNRAP. The CDR3 spans 14 residues. The DNA for the CDR3 is TGTGCTAGTGGTTTGGTACCTGGTGGAAACACCATATATTTT. Translation gives CASGLVPGGNTIYF.

The rearrangement links TRBV5-4 to TRBJ2-5, with D perhaps TRBD2 (5 bases). The V end lost 5 bases, the J end lost 4 bases, and 12 bases lay between the germline ends. This CDR3 spans 13 amino acids. The germline CDR1 and CDR2 sequences are SGHNT and YYREEE (reference sequence). CDR3 loop: CASRRDLGETQYF. As DNA, the CDR3 is TGTGCCAGCAGACGGGATTTGGGAGAGACCCAGTACTTC.